The next 10 T cell receptor beta chains were all read from a single sample in a study of beta chain features in type 1 diabetes. As every portion of the isolated RNA was reverse transcribed, the sequencing read expressed TCRB transcripts. Profiled with immunoSEQ multiplex PCR; TCRdb holds only in-frame clones, not every one. The sample contains roughly 330,000 clones, approximately 9.9% of which appear only once. The specimen was naive CD4+ T cells from blood. The receptors were sampled from a woman younger than 45 in good health.

This clone appeared a few times. The CDR3 DNA sequence: TGTGCCAGCCGGGGACAGGCGAGAGGGGAGCTGTTTTTT. Translated: CASRGQARGELFF. V gene TRBV2 combines with J gene TRBJ2-2; TRBD1 matches at 8 bases. Trimming removed 8 bases from V and 8 bases from J; junction bases left unmatched: 7. There are 13 residues in the CDR3. Germline CDR1 is SNHLY and CDR2 is FYNNEI. Using reference TRBV2 and TRBJ2-2 for the parts outside the CDR3, the full variable domain is EPEVTQTPSHQVTQMGQEVILRCVPISNHLYFYWYRQILGQKVEFLVSFYNNEISEKSEIFDDQFSVERPDGSNFTLKIRSTKLEDSAMYFCASRGQARGELFFGEGSRLTVL.

J is TRBJ2-2 and V is TRBV7-3, with D possibly TRBD1 on 6 matching bases. Trimming shortened V by 3 bases and J by 3 bases, and 11 bases separated the two germline ends. Germline V gene sequence: CDR1 SGHTA, CDR2 FQGTGA. CDR3 length equals 15 residues. The CDR3 region has the DNA TGTGCCAGCAGCTTGTGGGGGCGGGACACCGGGGAGCTGTTTTTT. Translating gives CASSLWGRDTGELFF.

This clone was seen a handful of times. The chain links TRBV9 to TRBJ2-5; D call uncertain. This CDR3 is built from 14 residues. Trimming stripped 6 bases from V and 0 bases from J, with 12 bases between. CDR1 is SGDLS and CDR2 is YYNGEE in the germline V gene. The CDR3 DNA is TGTGCCAGCAAAAAACCCCGGTACCAAGAGACCCAGTACTTC. Protein sequence: CASKKPRYQETQYF.

The rearrangement joins TRBV27 to TRBJ2-7; 9 nucleotides line up with TRBD1. Germline V gene lookup returns CDR1 MNHEY and CDR2 SMNVEV (reference sequence). J was trimmed by 2 bases and V by 8 bases; bases with no gene match: 13. The CDR3 consists of 16 residues. CDR3 coding DNA: TGTGCCAGCCCGGGACAGGGAGTTTTCTCGGCCTACGAGCAGTACTTC. This codes for CASPGQGVFSAYEQYF.

This clone was seen more than once but under ten times. The V call is TRBV7-9, the J call TRBJ2-7; 11 positions match TRBD1. With 5 bases clipped from V and 2 bases from J, the junction kept 5 bases outside the gene matches. The CDR3 has 15 residues. Germline lookup yields CDR1 SEHNR and CDR2 FQNEAQ (reference sequence). The CDR3: CASSKGQGGPYEQYF. CDR3 bases: TGTGCCAGCAGCAAGGGACAGGGGGGCCCCTACGAGCAGTACTTC. The whole variable domain, filled in from reference TRBV7-9 and TRBJ2-7, reads DTGVSQNPRHKITKRGQNVTFRCDPISEHNRLYWYRQTLGQGPEFLTYFQNEAQLEKSRLLSDRFSAERPKGSFSTLEIQRTEQGDSAMYLCASSKGQGGPYEQYFGPGTRLTVT.

The genes are TRBV20-1 and TRBJ2-7, with D uncertain. From germline, CDR1 is DFQATT and CDR2 SNEGSKA (reference sequence). The length of the CDR3 is 11 residues. V was shortened by 0 bases and J by 4 bases, with 4 bases between the two germline ends. The CDR3 here is CSARDIYEQYF. The CDR3 DNA is TGCAGTGCTAGAGATATATACGAGCAGTACTTC.

This chain connects TRBV2 to TRBJ2-7; D gene uncertain. Trimming took off 11 bases at V and 6 bases at J, with 14 bases between the two ends. Germline loops: CDR1 SNHLY, CDR2 FYNNEI. The CDR3 length is 11 residues. The CDR3 loop is CAGQGVSEQYF. The CDR3 nucleotides are TGTGCCGGGCAAGGCGTGAGCGAGCAGTACTTC.

CDR3 DNA: TGTGCCAGCAGCTCACGTGGACTAGCGGGAGAGGATGAGCAGTTCTTC. This encodes CASSSRGLAGEDEQFF. This chain joins TRBV9 and TRBJ2-1, with 13 bases identical to TRBD2. From germline, CDR1 is SGDLS and CDR2 YYNGEE. Germline trimming cut 4 bases from V and 8 bases from J; bases unmatched to any gene: 9. The CDR3 length is 16 residues.

This sequence joins TRBV10-3 and TRBJ1-5; D is perhaps TRBD1 (6 bases). There are 13 residues in the CDR3. In germline, CDR1 is ENHRY, CDR2 SYGVKD. V was trimmed by 6 bases and J by 5 bases, leaving 11 bases between them. The CDR3 region is CAIRSDSYQPQHF. CDR3 coding DNA: TGTGCCATCAGATCGGACAGCTATCAGCCCCAGCATTTT.

In this sample, this clone turned up a few times. The gene calls are TRBV27 and TRBJ1-2; no firm D call. The germline gives CDR1 MNHEY, CDR2 SMNVEV (reference sequence). Trimming stripped 2 bases from V and 10 bases from J, with 11 bases between. The CDR3 is made up of 12 amino acids. CDR3 coding DNA: TGTGCCAGCAGTTTAGAGGGCGTATACTACACCTTC. This codes for CASSLEGVYYTF.